This TCR beta chain was found in a study of CD8+CD57+ T cells in acquired aplastic anemia. The overall study: On average, sorted CD4+ and CD8+ cells gave 3.2 ug of DNA.

This clonotype was detected only a few times. The antigen remains undetermined. Study observations and caveats: Roughly 28 was the count of CD8+ CDR3 sequences that patients shared with controls. CD8+ Simpson's diversity in patients was not significantly different from that in controls.

It was patients with CD8+CD57+ cell expansion by flow cytometry who were chosen for sequencing. By the time of blood sampling, patients had still received no therapy. It was genomic DNA that served as the template for profiling TCR beta VDJ and CDR3. MiXCR, run by TCRdb on the reads, gives a single entry per CDR3 protein. The table lists around 200,000 distinct CDR3 sequences, about half of them singletons. The CDR3 length is 16 residues. Trimming cost V 4 bases and J 0 bases; bases outside gene matches: 3. CDR1 SGHRS and CDR2 YFSETQ come from the germline V gene. The receptor comes from a human donor with aplastic anemia. Material for sequencing was sorted CD4+, CD8+, or CD8+CD57+ T cells (not recorded which) from PBMCs. V is TRBV5-1 and J is TRBJ2-1; 11 positions agree with TRBD2. Here the CDR3 DNA reads TGCGCCAGCAGCGTGACTAGCGGGAACTCCTACAATGAGCAGTTCTTC. Its translation: CASSVTSGNSYNEQFF.